A single sample gave rise to the 6 T cell receptor beta chains below, sequenced in a study of blood T cell dynamics during melanoma immunotherapy (dated by TCRdb to about 2020). Interpreted using the paper, the time point label stands for: week 3, after first cycle of checkpoint inhibitor. Library method: the immunoSEQ multiplex PCR assay. The table was pulled from immuneACCESS by TCRdb, which kept in-frame rearrangements only. Such tables lose some clones; where checked, under half of the loss comes from unresolved V genes, and the rest has no known cause. For this sample there are 7,000 to 10,000 clones; approximately 85% appear just once. The ten top clones hold around 4% of the sample. This sample comprised blood, obtained from a patient treated with checkpoint blockade. The receptors here all came from a human donor with melanoma.

The V gene is TRBV7-2, the J gene TRBJ2-5, with 8 bases identical to TRBD1. The J call may be mistaken, given a closer DNA end match to TRBJ2-7. In germline, CDR1 is SGHTA, CDR2 FQGNSA. The CDR3 is 15 amino acids. CDR3: CASSLGGQVWYEQYF. The CDR3 DNA follows: TGTGCCAGCAGCTTAGGGGGACAGGTTTGGTACGAGCAGTACTTC.

This clone was picked up one time. The V call is TRBV28, the J call TRBJ2-6, with D possibly TRBD2 on 6 matching bases. The V end lost 6 bases, the J end lost 0 bases, and 9 bases lay between the germline ends. The CDR3 contains 15 residues. CDR1 is MDHEN, CDR2 SYDVKM, per germline. The CDR3 protein is CASSAGSSGANVLTF. CDR3 DNA sequence: TGTGCCAGCAGCGCCGGGAGCTCTGGGGCCAACGTCCTGACTTTC.

V usage is TRBV19 and J usage is TRBJ2-7; 8 bases are a match to TRBD2. The CDR3 totals 14 residues. Germline CDR1 is LNHDA and CDR2 is SQIVND (reference sequence). V dropped 5 bases and J dropped 3; count of bases not matched to a gene: 6. CDR3 in amino acids: CASSGAGESYEQYF. DNA of the CDR3: TGTGCCAGTAGTGGAGCGGGAGAAAGCTACGAGCAGTACTTC.

V gene TRBV7-3 combines with J gene TRBJ1-1; D uncertain. The germline gives CDR1 SGHTA, CDR2 FQGTGA. V shed 2 bases and J shed 1 base, with 5 bases lying between them. The CDR3 is 13 residues long. This CDR3 is CASSLAGNTEAFF. The CDR3 DNA is TGTGCCAGCAGCTTAGCGGGGAACACTGAAGCTTTCTTT. Filled out from reference TRBV7-3 and TRBJ1-1, the complete variable domain reads GAGVSQTPSNKVTEKGKYVELRCDPISGHTALYWYRQSLGQGPEFLIYFQGTGAADDSGLPNDRFFAVRPEGSVSTLKIQRTERGDSAVYLCASSLAGNTEAFFGQGTRLTVV.

The count of this clone is one. This rearrangement joins TRBV7-8 to TRBJ2-7; no definite D call. Germline CDR1 is SGHVS and CDR2 is FQNEAQ. CDR3 size: 13 residues. Trimming pared 4 bases from V and 2 bases from J, leaving 9 bases between. CDR3 region: CASSSMYPYEQYF. The CDR3 bases are TGTGCCAGCAGCTCGATGTACCCCTACGAGCAGTACTTC.

The chain recombines TRBV25-1 with TRBJ2-5; D not resolved. The CDR3 has 13 residues. Germline values: CDR1 MGHDK, CDR2 SYGVNS. Trimming removed 5 bases at V and 4 bases at J, with 11 bases between. The CDR3 loop is CASSPYASETQYF. In nucleotides, the CDR3 is TGTGCCAGCAGTCCCTATGCCTCAGAGACCCAGTACTTC.